This T cell receptor beta chain was profiled in a study of T-cell reconstitution after alpha-beta-depleted transplantation in children. In this sample, this clonotype turned up a few times. Unique molecular identifiers were used to barcode this TCRbeta library. TCRdb analysed the PCR reads with MiXCR anew, one entry per CDR3 protein. The data hold hundreds of thousands of distinct CDR3 sequences, with 10% to 15% observed a single time. The J segment lost 2 bases and the V segment lost 3 bases, leaving 3 bases of the junction unmatched. There are 14 residues in the CDR3. The receptor was isolated from a male patient aged 10-17 years who had a stem cell transplant for acute myeloid leukemia, so the T cells may come from the graft donor. The rearrangement joins TRBV12-3 or TRBV12-4 to TRBJ2-7; TRBD1 matches at 8 bases. Sequenced here: PBMCs, mostly from graft donor cells, sampled 360 days after TCRalphabeta/CD19-depleted stem cell transplant. The CDR3 region has the DNA TGTGCCAGCAGTTTCTCGACAGGGGCCTACGAGCAGTACTTC. Its protein is CASSFSTGAYEQYF.